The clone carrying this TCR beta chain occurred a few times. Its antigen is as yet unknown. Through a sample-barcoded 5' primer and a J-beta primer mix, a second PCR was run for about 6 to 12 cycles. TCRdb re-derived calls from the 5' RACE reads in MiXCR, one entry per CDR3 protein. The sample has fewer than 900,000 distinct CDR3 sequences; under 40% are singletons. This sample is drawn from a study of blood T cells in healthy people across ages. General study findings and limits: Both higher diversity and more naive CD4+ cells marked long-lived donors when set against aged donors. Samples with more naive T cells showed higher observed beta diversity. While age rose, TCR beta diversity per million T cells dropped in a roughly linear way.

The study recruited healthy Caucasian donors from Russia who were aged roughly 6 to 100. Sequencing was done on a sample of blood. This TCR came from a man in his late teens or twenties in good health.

CDR3 amino acids: CATSSDRSYYGYTF. Here the CDR3 DNA reads TGTGCCACCAGTTCGGACAGGAGCTACTATGGCTACACCTTC. The chain recombines TRBV24-1 with TRBJ1-2; 7 bases line up with TRBD1. The CDR3 covers 14 residues. The J segment lost 3 bases and the V segment lost 6 bases, leaving 6 bases of the junction unmatched. Per germline, CDR1 KGHDR and CDR2 SFDVKD.